One and the same sample provided the 19 T cell receptor beta chains below, sequenced in a study of beta chain features in type 1 diabetes. Study outcomes and limitations: The study found moderately but significantly shorter TCRB CDR3s in all four CD4+ subsets of Type 1 diabetes patients.

The authors reverse transcribed all of the isolated RNA, so sequencing captured expressed TCRB transcripts. Sequencing was performed with immunoSEQ multiplex PCR; in TCRdb, only in-frame clones are kept and a portion is missing. The data show around 600,000 clones, around 11% seen once. What these receptors recognize is not known. Sequences were obtained from naive CD4+ T cells from blood. The receptors were sampled from a man younger than 40 with type 1 diabetes.

This clone was seen more than once but under ten times. This rearrangement joins TRBV25-1 to TRBJ2-1; 7 nucleotides align to TRBD2. CDR1 is MGHDK and CDR2 is SYGVNS in the germline V gene. The CDR3 is 11 residues long. V lost 10 bases and J lost 6; bases outside the gene matches: 3. CDR3 coding DNA: TGTGCCAAGCGGGAAGGCAATGAGCAGTTCTTC. Translating gives CAKREGNEQFF.

The genes are TRBV7-2 and TRBJ1-4, with 8 nucleotides matching TRBD1. CDR3 length: 14 residues. CDR1 is SGHTA and CDR2 is FQGNSA in the germline V gene. Trimming took 4 bases from V and 10 from J; bases not matched to a gene: 8. CDR3 region: CASSSGTGVGKLFF. In DNA, the CDR3 is TGTGCCAGCAGCTCGGGGACAGGAGTTGGAAAACTGTTTTTT.

The table lists this clone with a few counts. This chain links TRBV11-2 with TRBJ2-7, with 8 positions matching TRBD1. CDR3 length: 15 amino acids. Germline lookup yields CDR1 SGHAT and CDR2 FQNNGV. J was trimmed by 6 bases and V by 5 bases; bases with no gene match: 12. As DNA, the CDR3 is TGTGCCAGCAGCCCCAGGACAGGGTTATTTCCCGAGCAGTACTTC. Translation: CASSPRTGLFPEQYF.

This clone has only a few counts. The gene calls are TRBV19 and TRBJ1-3; D remains unclear. V lost 3 bases to trimming and J lost 0 bases, with 9 bases between them. The CDR3 has 15 residues. Germline V gene lookup returns CDR1 LNHDA and CDR2 SQIVND (reference sequence). Here the CDR3 DNA reads TGTGCCAGTAGTATGTCGGTGCGCTCTGGAAACACCATATATTTT. It encodes CASSMSVRSGNTIYF.

The table lists this clone with a few counts. CDR3 residues: CASSPSGSTDTQYF. The DNA of the CDR3 is TGTGCCAGCAGCCCTAGCGGTAGCACAGATACGCAGTATTTT. This chain uses TRBV5-4 with TRBJ2-3; 7 bases line up with TRBD2. V gave up 4 bases and J gave up 0 bases; unmatched junction bases: 2. Germline V gene lookup returns CDR1 SGHNT and CDR2 YYREEE (reference sequence). The CDR3 consists of 14 residues.

This clone was found a few times. J is TRBJ1-2 and V is TRBV5-1; D remains ambiguous. Germline CDR1 reads SGHRS; CDR2 reads YFSETQ. V lost 0 bases, J lost 3 bases, and 15 bases lay in between. This CDR3 spans 16 amino acids. CDR3 residues: CASSLAGRGTDYGYTF. The CDR3 DNA follows: TGCGCCAGCAGCTTGGCCGGCAGAGGAACCGACTATGGCTACACCTTC.

The chain is built from TRBV4-3 and TRBJ2-7; 7 positions match TRBD1. The CDR3 sequence is 16 residues long. J was trimmed by 0 bases and V by 0 bases; bases with no gene match: 5. Germline V gene lookup returns CDR1 LGHNA and CDR2 YSLEER. CDR3 loop: CASSQDWDSRSYEQYF. Here the CDR3 DNA reads TGCGCCAGCAGCCAAGATTGGGACAGTCGCTCCTACGAGCAGTACTTC.

The chain employs TRBV5-4 and TRBJ2-7; 9 positions agree with TRBD1. CDR1 is SGHNT and CDR2 is YYREEE in the germline V gene (reference sequence). Trimming cost V 6 bases and J 7 bases; bases outside gene matches: 5. The CDR3 has 12 residues. The CDR3 DNA sequence: TGTGCCAGCAAAGACAGGGGGAGTGAGCAGTACTTC. Translating gives CASKDRGSEQYF. Using reference TRBV5-4 and TRBJ2-7 for the parts outside the CDR3, the full variable domain is ETGVTQSPTHLIKTRGQQVTLRCSSQSGHNTVSWYQQALGQGPQFIFQYYREEENGRGNFPPRFSGLQFPNYSSELNVNALELDDSALYLCASKDRGSEQYFGPGTRLTVT.

The CDR3 DNA sequence: TGTGCCAGTAGTTCCCCGGTAGGCGGCTACACCTTC. It yields the protein CASSSPVGGYTF. The chain recombines TRBV19 with TRBJ1-2; no firm D call. With 5 bases removed from V and 8 bases from J, the gap between germline ends came to 12 bases. Looked up from germline, CDR1 is LNHDA and CDR2 is SQIVND (reference sequence). The CDR3 spans 12 residues.

The chain links TRBV2 to TRBJ1-5; 12 nucleotides agree with TRBD1. The CDR3 loop spans 14 amino acids. Per germline, CDR1 SNHLY and CDR2 FYNNEI. Losses at the gene ends were 7 bases for V and 6 bases for J; bases not matched to a gene: 4. This chain's CDR3 is CASTGTGGGQPQHF. As DNA, the CDR3 is TGTGCCAGCACCGGGACAGGGGGCGGTCAGCCCCAGCATTTT.

This clone was seen a few times. The chain joins TRBV7-9 to TRBJ2-1; 8 nucleotides align to TRBD2. V shed 6 bases and J 7 bases; nucleotides not matched to a gene: 14. The V gene's germline CDR1 is SEHNR and CDR2 FQNEAQ (reference sequence). The CDR3 length is 16 residues. The CDR3 sequence: CASSPGASGLENEQFF. CDR3 DNA sequence: TGTGCCAGCAGTCCGGGAGCTAGCGGGTTGGAGAATGAGCAGTTCTTC. The full variable domain, completed using reference TRBV7-9 and TRBJ2-1, is DTGVSQNPRHKITKRGQNVTFRCDPISEHNRLYWYRQTLGQGPEFLTYFQNEAQLEKSRLLSDRFSAERPKGSFSTLEIQRTEQGDSAMYLCASSPGASGLENEQFFGPGTRLTVL.

This clone was counted between two and nine times. The chain links TRBV28 to TRBJ2-5; TRBD1 matches 10 bases. The junction had 5 bases not matched to a gene; V was cut back by 5 bases and J by 2 bases. The CDR3 consists of 15 residues. From germline, CDR1 is MDHEN and CDR2 SYDVKM. CDR3 sequence reads: CASSRGQGGQETQYF. For the CDR3, the DNA is TGTGCCAGCAGTAGAGGACAGGGGGGGCAAGAGACCCAGTACTTC.

The chain combines TRBV4-2 with TRBJ2-7; no definite D call. Germline CDR1 is LGHNA and CDR2 is YNFKEQ. V lost 2 bases and J lost 5, with 13 bases in between. The CDR3 loop spans 14 amino acids. CDR3 DNA: TGTGCCAGCAGCCAACCCGACCGAGACCACGAGCAGTACTTC. Its translation: CASSQPDRDHEQYF.

The chain couples TRBV7-9 to TRBJ2-1, with TRBD1 as a possible D gene (5 bases). V was cut by 5 bases and J by 2 bases, with 16 bases left in between. Germline V CDR1 and CDR2: SEHNR, FQNEAQ (reference sequence). The CDR3 sequence is 16 residues long. The CDR3 bases are TGTGCCAGCAGCGGATCGACAGCCATTCCCTACAATGAGCAGTTCTTC. This translates into CASSGSTAIPYNEQFF. Complete variable domain (other parts from reference TRBV7-9 and TRBJ2-1): DTGVSQNPRHKITKRGQNVTFRCDPISEHNRLYWYRQTLGQGPEFLTYFQNEAQLEKSRLLSDRFSAERPKGSFSTLEIQRTEQGDSAMYLCASSGSTAIPYNEQFFGPGTRLTVL.

The sample holds a few counts of this clone. The V and J genes are TRBV28 and TRBJ1-1, with D unresolved. This CDR3 has 13 residues. The germline CDR1 and CDR2 sequences are MDHEN and SYDVKM. Trimming pared 11 bases from V and 2 bases from J, leaving 15 bases between. CDR3 coding DNA: TGTGCCTCCTACGCGGGGTTCAACACTGAAGCTTTCTTT. It specifies CASYAGFNTEAFF.

As DNA, the CDR3 is TGTGCCAGCAGCTTAGGACAGGGGCACTCCTACGAGCAGTACTTC. Its protein is CASSLGQGHSYEQYF. The chain employs TRBV7-2 and TRBJ2-7; 8 bases are shared with TRBD1. The CDR3 length is 15 residues. Trimming at V came to 1 base and at J to 0 bases, leaving 2 bases not matched to a gene. Germline loops: CDR1 SGHTA, CDR2 FQGNSA.

This clone was seen only a few times. CDR3 sequence: CASSPFYLGARELFF. CDR3 DNA: TGTGCCAGCAGCCCGTTTTACTTGGGAGCCCGGGAGCTGTTTTTT. This chain connects TRBV7-2 to TRBJ2-2, with TRBD2 as a possible D gene (5 bases). CDR3 length: 15 residues. The V end was cut by 5 bases, the J end by 9 bases, with 19 bases between. Per germline, CDR1 SGHTA and CDR2 FQGNSA.

The chain combines TRBV21-1 with TRBJ2-5; TRBD2 is taken as the D call from the table, unchecked against the DNA. TRBV21-1 is tagged as a pseudogene. CDR3 length: 16 amino acids. CDR3 bases: TGTGCCAGCAGCAAAGAGGACGGGGGGGACGGAGAGACCCAGTACTTC. Encoded protein: CASSKEDGGDGETQYF.

The chain combines TRBV7-6 with TRBJ2-1; 8 nucleotides match TRBD1. Germline V lookup: CDR1 SGHVS, CDR2 FNYEAQ. This CDR3 region has 16 residues. Germline trimming cut 1 base from V and 6 bases from J; bases unmatched to any gene: 8. CDR3 protein: CASSLVWDRPSNEQFF. CDR3 in DNA: TGTGCCAGCAGCTTAGTGTGGGACAGGCCTTCCAATGAGCAGTTCTTC.